This entry describes one TCR beta chain. This entry is derived from a study of OX40 agonist ivuxolimab in advanced cancers. Looking at the study overall: Prior therapy, whether anti-PD-1, anti-PD-L1 or anti-CTLA-4, was allowed, and more than 35% had some.

The V gene's germline CDR1 is SGHRS and CDR2 YFSETQ. Unmatched junction bases numbered 5, after V lost 4 bases and J lost 0 bases. CDR3 length equals 17 residues. The protocol was immunoSEQ multiplex PCR, while the TCRdb copy is restricted to in-frame clones and leaves out a portion. The table lists more than 60,000 clones, around 81% of them singletons. This material consisted of CD4+ or CD8+ T cells sorted from blood, taken in a trial of the OX40 agonist ivuxolimab. The V gene is TRBV5-1, the J gene TRBJ2-7, with TRBD2 identical over 15 bases. This TCR was sampled from an adult with an advanced solid tumor such as melanoma, head and neck, liver or kidney cancer. The CDR3 nucleotides are TGCGCCAGCAGCCCGGGACTAGCGGGGGGCCGCTCCTACGAGCAGTACTTC. Translation: CASSPGLAGGRSYEQYF.